Presented here are 29 T cell receptor beta chains from one specimen sequenced in a study of post-analysis software for immune sequencing data. Findings and limits, study-wide: Five TRBV segments, including TRBV5-6, TRBV5-1 and TRBV20-1, were more frequent in patients than controls.

For these TCRs, the target antigens are not known. Unique molecular identifiers were carried by the TCR beta cDNA libraries. MiXCR, applied by TCRdb to the PCR reads, yields one record per CDR3 protein. The sample shows some 700,000 distinct CDR3 sequences, 55% to 70% of them seen only once. Sequencing was performed on blood. These receptor sequences come from a girl aged 2-10 years with multiple sclerosis.

This clonotype was picked up one time. J is TRBJ2-1 and V is TRBV9; TRBD1 or TRBD2 may be the D gene (7 bases each). V was pared by 3 bases and J by 5 bases, with 15 bases between. The germline CDR1 and CDR2 sequences are SGDLS and YYNGEE. This CDR3 is built from 15 residues. The CDR3 DNA sequence: TGTGCCAGCAGCGGAGGGGGCGGGGGAGACAATGAGCAGTTCTTC. Protein product: CASSGGGGGDNEQFF.

This clonotype was detected only a few times. The CDR3 loop is CASRSAGAKNIQYF. As DNA, the CDR3 is TGTGCCAGCAGATCCGCGGGGGCCAAAAACATTCAGTACTTC. The rearrangement joins TRBV12-3 or TRBV12-4 to TRBJ2-4; tentatively, D is TRBD2 (6 bases). V gave up 6 bases and J gave up 1 base, with 10 bases separating them. The length of the CDR3 is 14 residues.

This clonotype has a handful of counts. The chain joins TRBV29-1 to TRBJ2-4, with D possibly TRBD2 on 6 matching bases. Germline V gives CDR1 SQVTM, CDR2 ANQGSEA. This CDR3 comprises 11 residues. The CDR3 protein is CSARVGGEQYF. DNA for the CDR3: TGCAGTGCAAGAGTTGGCGGGGAGCAGTACTTC.

This chain connects TRBV15 to TRBJ2-1, with no clear D. Between the trimmed V and J ends, which lost 0 bases and 2 bases, there was a span of 8 bases. This CDR3 has 15 residues. CDR1 is LNHNV and CDR2 is YYDKDF in the germline V gene (reference sequence). The CDR3 region is CATSREARAYNEQFF. CDR3 nucleotide sequence: TGTGCCACCAGCAGAGAGGCACGGGCCTACAATGAGCAGTTCTTC. Full variable domain (outside the CDR3, taken from reference TRBV15 and TRBJ2-1): DAMVIQNPRYQVTQFGKPVTLSCSQTLNHNVMYWYQQKSSQAPKLLFHYYDKDFNNEADTPDNFQSRRPNTSFCFLDIRSPGLGDTAMYLCATSREARAYNEQFFGPGTRLTVL.

The chain couples TRBV6-5 to TRBJ2-7, with 9 bases lining up with TRBD1. Germline V CDR1 and CDR2: MNHEY, SVGAGI. Trimming removed 4 bases from V and 4 bases from J; junction bases left unmatched: 11. The CDR3 sequence is 16 residues long. CDR3 protein: CASSLSRDRAYYEQYF. The CDR3 DNA is TGTGCCAGCAGTTTAAGCCGGGACAGGGCGTATTACGAGCAGTACTTC.

The chain couples TRBV6-2 or TRBV6-3 to TRBJ2-3; the match to TRBD2 covers 9 bases. The CDR3 covers 16 residues. V was pared by 6 bases and J by 0 bases, with 7 bases of the junction left unmatched. Germline V lookup: CDR1 MNHEY, CDR2 SVGEGT. In nucleotides, the CDR3 is TGTGCCAGCAGAGCCCTGGGACTAGCCAGCACAGATACGCAGTATTTT. Amino acids: CASRALGLASTDTQYF.

The chain uses TRBV5-5 and TRBJ1-1; D possibly corresponds to TRBD1 (5 bases). V lost 2 bases to trimming and J lost 1 base, with 9 bases between them. This CDR3 is 14 amino acids long. CDR1 is SGHKS, CDR2 YYEKEE, per germline (reference sequence). CDR3 protein: CASSFPGRNTEAFF. CDR3 in DNA: TGTGCCAGCAGCTTCCCGGGGCGGAACACTGAAGCTTTCTTT.

In this sample, this clonotype turned up a few times. The rearrangement uses TRBV12-3 or TRBV12-4 and TRBJ2-3, with a tentative D call TRBD1 (6 bases). The CDR3 totals 16 residues. V gave up 1 base and J gave up 2 bases, with 13 bases separating them. The CDR3 protein is CASSLVETGDTDTQYF. The DNA for the CDR3 is TGTGCCAGCAGTTTAGTAGAGACAGGAGACACAGATACGCAGTATTTT.

The V gene is TRBV12-3 or TRBV12-4, the J gene TRBJ2-5, with TRBD2 matching over 8 bases. The CDR3 loop spans 19 amino acids. J was trimmed by 3 bases and V by 5 bases; bases with no gene match: 20. CDR3 nucleotide sequence: TGTGCCAGCAGTCCCCCGTTAGGAGCGGGGGATTTGGGCGAAGAGACCCAGTACTTC. This codes for CASSPPLGAGDLGEETQYF.

The chain joins TRBV6-4 to TRBJ2-3, with TRBD1 matching 9 bases. Germline V gene data show CDR1 as MRHNA and CDR2 as SNTAGT. Germline trimming cut 4 bases from V and 6 bases from J; bases unmatched to any gene: 5. The CDR3 has 14 amino acids. The CDR3 DNA reads as TGTGCCAGCAGTGGGACAGGGGCCTTGGATACGCAGTATTTT. Its protein product is CASSGTGALDTQYF.

The V gene is TRBV24-1, the J gene TRBJ2-1, with D tentatively TRBD1 (6 bases). CDR3 length: 15 amino acids. V was pared by 8 bases and J by 10 bases, with 23 bases between. Per the germline V gene, CDR1 is KGHDR and CDR2 is SFDVKD. CDR3 region: CATKLKDRRLREQFF. As DNA, the CDR3 is TGTGCCACCAAATTGAAGGACAGACGTCTTCGGGAGCAGTTCTTC.

This clonotype was seen at least ten times. V and J are TRBV7-8 and TRBJ2-7; D is ambiguous. Trimming took 0 bases from V and 5 from J, leaving 11 bases between them. This CDR3 spans 14 amino acids. CDR1 is SGHVS, CDR2 FQNEAQ, per germline. In DNA form, the CDR3 reads TGTGCCAGCAGCTTAGCCGTTGCCGGGCACGAGCAGTACTTC. Its translation is CASSLAVAGHEQYF.

This rearrangement joins TRBV27 to TRBJ2-7; no firm D call. The germline CDR1 and CDR2 sequences are MNHEY and SMNVEV (reference sequence). Deletions cut 3 bases from V and 3 bases from J, with 9 bases between. This CDR3 contains 13 residues. CDR3 sequence: CASSFALGYEQYF. In DNA form, the CDR3 reads TGTGCCAGCAGTTTCGCCCTTGGCTACGAGCAGTACTTC.

This chain connects TRBV7-9 to TRBJ2-5; D perhaps matches TRBD1 (5 bases). Germline-derived CDR1 and CDR2 are SEHNR and FQNEAQ (reference sequence). This CDR3 comprises 17 residues. Trimming pared 1 base from V and 0 bases from J, leaving 15 bases between. The CDR3: CASSLDQGRQYQETQYF. DNA for the CDR3: TGTGCCAGCAGCTTAGACCAGGGCCGGCAGTACCAAGAGACCCAGTACTTC.

This chain connects TRBV29-1 to TRBJ2-5; the match to TRBD2 covers 9 bases. Per germline, CDR1 SQVTM and CDR2 ANQGSEA. The ends lost 4 bases at V and 5 bases at J; junction bases unmatched: 14. This CDR3 comprises 16 residues. The CDR3 here is CSVGGLAGSLGETQYF. CDR3 coding DNA: TGCAGCGTTGGGGGGCTAGCGGGATCACTGGGGGAGACCCAGTACTTC.

The chain has TRBV20-1 and TRBJ1-5; possibly TRBD1 for D (5 bases). The CDR3 length is 15 residues. The germline V gene has CDR1 DFQATT and CDR2 SNEGSKA (reference sequence). Here the CDR3 reads CSLYWGIRSNQPQHF. The CDR3 nucleotides are TGCAGCCTCTACTGGGGGATTCGGAGCAATCAGCCCCAGCATTTT.

CDR3 DNA sequence: TGTGCCAGCAATCGACGGGCCACCCAAGGGAATGAGCAGTTCTTC. Translated: CASNRRATQGNEQFF. This chain links TRBV7-9 with TRBJ2-1; D gene unclear. The V gene's germline CDR1 is SEHNR and CDR2 FQNEAQ (reference sequence). Deletions cut 7 bases from V and 7 bases from J, with 20 bases between. The CDR3 consists of 15 residues.

The chain uses TRBV20-1 and TRBJ2-1; 9 bases agree with TRBD2. The V segment lost 8 bases and the J segment 13 bases; nucleotides outside the gene matches: 21. Per germline, CDR1 DFQATT and CDR2 SNEGSKA (reference sequence). The CDR3 extends over 15 amino acids. This CDR3 reads CSLNGNLAGARSQFF. The CDR3 nucleotides are TGCAGTCTCAATGGAAACTTAGCGGGGGCTCGGTCACAGTTCTTC.

This clonotype turned up a few times. V and J are TRBV7-2 and TRBJ2-5; D possibly corresponds to TRBD2 (5 bases). The CDR3 contains 15 residues. Germline assignment: CDR1 SGHTA and CDR2 FQGNSA. V shed 3 bases and J shed 2 bases, with 13 bases lying between them. The CDR3 DNA sequence: TGTGCCAGCAGCTTGAGAGGGCATTCACAAGAGACCCAGTACTTC. As protein: CASSLRGHSQETQYF.

This clonotype was found a few times. The chain uses TRBV5-1 and TRBJ2-3; no definite D call. The germline V gene encodes CDR1 SGHRS and CDR2 YFSETQ. The germline V and J ends were trimmed by 7 bases and 3 bases, with 12 bases remaining between them. The CDR3 covers 13 residues. CDR3 in amino acids: CASGPGVTDTQYF. DNA for the CDR3: TGCGCCAGCGGCCCTGGGGTGACAGATACGCAGTATTTT. The variable domain in full, with the rest retrieved from reference TRBV5-1 and TRBJ2-3, is KAGVTQTPRYLIKTRGQQVTLSCSPISGHRSVSWYQQTPGQGLQFLFEYFSETQRNKGNFPGRFSGRQFSNSRSEMNVSTLELGDSALYLCASGPGVTDTQYFGPGTRLTVL.

This clonotype was seen a handful of times. The chain couples TRBV5-1 to TRBJ2-1; 12 positions match TRBD2. Losses at the gene ends were 3 bases for V and 8 bases for J; bases not matched to a gene: 9. Germline assignment: CDR1 SGHRS and CDR2 YFSETQ. This CDR3 contains 16 residues. The CDR3 DNA sequence: TGCGCCAGCAGCTGGGGACTAGCGGGTGGTACTGATGAGCAGTTCTTC. Its translation: CASSWGLAGGTDEQFF.

The chain links TRBV7-3 to TRBJ2-1, with D possibly being TRBD1 or TRBD2 (6 bases each). CDR3 length equals 15 residues. CDR1 is SGHTA, CDR2 FQGTGA, per germline. The ends were cut back, 3 bases at V and 0 bases at J, with 9 bases in the middle. CDR3 sequence: CASSFWGASYNEQFF. The CDR3, as DNA: TGTGCCAGCAGCTTCTGGGGGGCCTCCTACAATGAGCAGTTCTTC.

The chain links TRBV7-9 to TRBJ2-1, with 12 bases aligning to TRBD2. With 0 bases clipped from V and 7 bases from J, the junction kept 10 bases outside the gene matches. The germline CDR1 and CDR2 sequences are SEHNR and FQNEAQ (reference sequence). The CDR3 is 18 amino acids. CDR3 in amino acids: CASSLAVGLAGLYNEQFF. The CDR3 DNA follows: TGTGCCAGCAGCTTAGCGGTTGGACTAGCGGGATTGTATAATGAGCAGTTCTTC.

This clonotype was seen only once. The chain combines TRBV7-2 with TRBJ1-1; D not certain. V was shortened by 10 bases and J by 0 bases, with 15 bases between the two germline ends. CDR1 and CDR2 from the germline V gene are SGHTA and FQGNSA. This CDR3 is built from 14 residues. CDR3 nucleotides: TGTGCCAACTGTCGGACCACGATGAACACTGAAGCTTTCTTT. Residues: CANCRTTMNTEAFF.

Comments on this clonotype: At one of its ends the junction is not consistent with the germline gene, which may arise from a read error. This sequence joins TRBV7-8 and TRBJ2-1; 7 nucleotides align to TRBD1. CDR3 length equals 15 residues. Per the germline V gene, CDR1 is SGHVS and CDR2 is FQNEAQ. DNA for the CDR3: TGTGTCAGCAGCACTGACAGGGTTCCCTACAATGAGCAGTTCTTC. This codes for CVSSTDRVPYNEQFF.

The CDR3 reads CASSEPGGRTSGVNNEQFF. In DNA, the CDR3 is TGTGCCAGCAGTGAGCCGGGGGGGCGGACTAGCGGGGTCAACAATGAGCAGTTCTTC. This rearrangement joins TRBV6-1 to TRBJ2-1, with 12 bases aligning to TRBD2. This CDR3 has 19 residues. Looked up from germline, CDR1 is MNHNS and CDR2 is SASEGT. The V gene end was trimmed by 3 bases and the J gene end by 5 bases; junction bases not matched to a gene: 14.

In this sample, this clonotype turned up a few times. This chain joins TRBV3-1 and TRBJ1-2; a possible D gene is TRBD1 (6 bases). Germline CDR1 LGHDT, CDR2 YNNKEL (reference sequence). The CDR3 is 14 residues long. Trimming shortened V by 1 base and J by 6 bases, and 12 bases separated the two germline ends. In DNA, the CDR3 is TGTGCCAGCAGCCAAGTTCTTGGACAGAATGGCTACACCTTC. Its translation is CASSQVLGQNGYTF.

The chain has TRBV21-1 and TRBJ1-2; the table's D call, TRBD1, was not checked against the DNA. TRBV21-1 is termed a pseudogene. This CDR3 has 19 amino acids. This CDR3 is CASSAPGTGSGRSLYGYTF. The CDR3 DNA follows: TGTGCCAGCAGCGCCCCCGGGACAGGGAGTGGTCGGTCCCTCTATGGCTACACCTTC.

The chain uses TRBV3-1 and TRBJ1-2; no definite D call. The CDR3 extends over 15 amino acids. Germline V lookup: CDR1 LGHDT, CDR2 YNNKEL (reference sequence). V gave up 2 bases and J gave up 2 bases, with 12 bases separating them. The CDR3 sequence is CASSQTDPGNYGYTF. The CDR3 DNA reads as TGTGCCAGCAGCCAAACTGATCCTGGAAACTATGGCTACACCTTC.